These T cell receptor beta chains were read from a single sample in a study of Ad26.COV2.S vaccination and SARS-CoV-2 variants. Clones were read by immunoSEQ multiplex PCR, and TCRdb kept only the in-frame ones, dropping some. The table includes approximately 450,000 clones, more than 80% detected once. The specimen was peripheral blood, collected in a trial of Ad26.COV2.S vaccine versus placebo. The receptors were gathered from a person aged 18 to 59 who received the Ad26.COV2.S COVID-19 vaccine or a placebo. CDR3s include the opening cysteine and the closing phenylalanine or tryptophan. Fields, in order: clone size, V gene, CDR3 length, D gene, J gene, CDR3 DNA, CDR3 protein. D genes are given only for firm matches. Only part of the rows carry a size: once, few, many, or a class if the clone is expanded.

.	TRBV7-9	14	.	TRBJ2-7	TGTGCCAGCAGCTTAGTTGGACAAGTCTACGAGCAGTACTTC	CASSLVGQVYEQYF
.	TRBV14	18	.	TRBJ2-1	TGTGCCAGCAGCCGAAGCTATTGGGACGGTAGTTCCTACAATGAGCAGTTCTTC	CASSRSYWDGSSYNEQFF
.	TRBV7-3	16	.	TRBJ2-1	TGTGCCAGCAGCTCCCAATCGACTAGGTCCTACAATGAGCAGTTCTTC	CASSSQSTRSYNEQFF
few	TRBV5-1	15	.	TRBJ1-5	TGCGCCAGCAGCTTGAGAGCCGGTGGGAATCAGCCCCAGCATTTT	CASSLRAGGNQPQHF
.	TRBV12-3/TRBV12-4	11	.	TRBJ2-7	TGTGCCAGCGCTCGGCGTGGGGAGCAGTACTTC	CASARRGEQYF
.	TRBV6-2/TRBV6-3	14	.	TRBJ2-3	TGTGCCAGCAGTTACAGAGGGGCGGTAGATACGCAGTATTTT	CASSYRGAVDTQYF
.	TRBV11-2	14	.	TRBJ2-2	TGTGCCAGCAGCCCGGGACAGAACACCGGGGAGCTGTTTTTT	CASSPGQNTGELFF
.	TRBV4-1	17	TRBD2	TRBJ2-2	TGCGCCAGCAGCCTTTTAGCGGGGACAACGAACACCGGGGAGCTGTTTTTT	CASSLLAGTTNTGELFF
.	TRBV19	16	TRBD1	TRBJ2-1	TGTGCCAGTAGTATCCCACAGGGGAGCTCCTACAATGAGCAGTTCTTC	CASSIPQGSSYNEQFF
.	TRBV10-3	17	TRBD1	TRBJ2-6	TGTGCCATCAGCCTGGACAGGGGGCTAGGTGGGGCCAACGTCCTGACTTTC	CAISLDRGLGGANVLTF
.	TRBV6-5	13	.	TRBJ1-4	TGTGCCAGCATTTTACAGGGTGGGGAAAAACTGTTTTTT	CASILQGGEKLFF
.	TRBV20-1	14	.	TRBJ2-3	TGCAGTGCTAGTCGTCGGGCAAGCACAGATACGCAGTATTTT	CSASRRASTDTQYF
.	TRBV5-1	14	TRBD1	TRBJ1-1	TGCGCCAGCAGCTGGACAGGTATGAACACTGAAGCTTTCTTT	CASSWTGMNTEAFF
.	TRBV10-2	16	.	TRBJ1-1	TGCGCCAGCAGTGACCCTCAAGACAGACTGAACACTGAAGCTTTCTTT	CASSDPQDRLNTEAFF
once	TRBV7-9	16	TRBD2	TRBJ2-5	TGTGCCAGCAGCTTTCGTCTAGCGGGAGGGAAAGAGACCCAGTACTTC	CASSFRLAGGKETQYF
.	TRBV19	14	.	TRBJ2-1	TGTGCCAGTAGTATAGGGGGCAACTACAATGAGCAGTTCTTC	CASSIGGNYNEQFF
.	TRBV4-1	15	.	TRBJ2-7	TGCGCCAGCAGCCAAGATCGACGGGAATCCTACGAGCAGTACTTC	CASSQDRRESYEQYF
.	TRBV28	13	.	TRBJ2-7	TGTGCCAGCCACCTCGACGGGGCCTACGAGCAGTACTTC	CASHLDGAYEQYF
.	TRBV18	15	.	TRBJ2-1	TGTGCCAGCTCACCCGCTAGTTCCTCCTACAATGAGCAGTTCTTC	CASSPASSSYNEQFF
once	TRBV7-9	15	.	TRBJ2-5	TGTGCCAGCAGCTACTCGACTAGGTGGCAAGAGACCCAGTACTTC	CASSYSTRWQETQYF
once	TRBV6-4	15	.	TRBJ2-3	TGTGCCAGCAGTGAAATAAGCGGGCCCACAGATACGCAGTATTTT	CASSEISGPTDTQYF
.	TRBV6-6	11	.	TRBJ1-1	TGTGCCAGCAGGGAAGTCACTGAAGCTTTCTTT	CASREVTEAFF
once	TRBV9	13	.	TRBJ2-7	TGTGCCAGCAGCGTAGTGGGGGGGCCGGAGCAGTACTTC	CASSVVGGPEQYF
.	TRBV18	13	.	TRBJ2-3	TGTGCCAGCTCACCTCTCCTAATGGATACGCAGTATTTT	CASSPLLMDTQYF
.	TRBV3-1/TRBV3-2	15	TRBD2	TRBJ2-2	TGTGCCAGCAGCCTATTAGCGGGAGTGCCGGGGGAGCTGTTTTTT	CASSLLAGVPGELFF
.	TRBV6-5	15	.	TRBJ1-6	TGTGCCAGCAGTTACTTCGGACAACCTAATTCACCCCTCCACTTT	CASSYFGQPNSPLHF
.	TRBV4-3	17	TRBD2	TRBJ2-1	TGCGCCAGCAGCCAAGAGCTAGCGGGAGTTTTCTACAATGAGCAGTTCTTC	CASSQELAGVFYNEQFF
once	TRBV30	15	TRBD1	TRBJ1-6	TGTGCCTGGAGCCTAGGACAGGGCTTAGGATCACCCCTCCACTTT	CAWSLGQGLGSPLHF
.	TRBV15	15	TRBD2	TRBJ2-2	TGTGCCACCAGGAATAGCGGGGTGAACACCGGGGAGCTGTTTTTT	CATRNSGVNTGELFF
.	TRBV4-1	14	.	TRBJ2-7	TGCGCCAGCAGCCCGGGGGACAGTTCCTACGAGCAGTACTTC	CASSPGDSSYEQYF
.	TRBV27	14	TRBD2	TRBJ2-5	TGTGCCAGCAGTTGGCTAGCGGGACAAGAGACCCAGTACTTC	CASSWLAGQETQYF
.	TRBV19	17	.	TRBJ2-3	TGTGCCAGTAGTATCCTTCTAGCTGCTACTAGCACAGATACGCAGTATTTT	CASSILLAATSTDTQYF
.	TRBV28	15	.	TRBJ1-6	TGTGCCAGCGGCCCCCGGCAGGGCTTAGTTTCACCCCTCCACTTT	CASGPRQGLVSPLHF
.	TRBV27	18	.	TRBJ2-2	TGTGCCAGCAGCCCCCCACGGCTCCGGGACACAAACACCGGGGAGCTGTTTTTT	CASSPPRLRDTNTGELFF
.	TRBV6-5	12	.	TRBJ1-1	TGTGCCAGCATGAGAGGGGGGACTGAAGCTTTCTTT	CASMRGGTEAFF
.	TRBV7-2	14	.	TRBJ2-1	TGTGCCAGCAGCTTAGGGGGAGTTGGTAATGAGCAGTTCTTC	CASSLGGVGNEQFF
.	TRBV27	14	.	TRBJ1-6	TGTGCCAGCAGTGTGAGCTCCTATAATTCACCCCTCCACTTT	CASSVSSYNSPLHF
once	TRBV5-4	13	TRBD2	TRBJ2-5	TGTGCCAGCAGCTTCTCTAGCGGAGAGACCCAGTACTTC	CASSFSSGETQYF
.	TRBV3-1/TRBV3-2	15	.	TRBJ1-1	TGTGCCAGCAGCCACACGCAGGGAGGTTTGGGTGAAGCTTTCTTT	CASSHTQGGLGEAFF
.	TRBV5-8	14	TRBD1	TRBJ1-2	TGTGCCAGCAGCTTCGTTGAGACAGGGAATGGCTACACCTTC	CASSFVETGNGYTF
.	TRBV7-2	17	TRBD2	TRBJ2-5	TGTGCCAGCAGCGTTCTACTGACTAGCGGGAGTGTTGAGACCCAGTACTTC	CASSVLLTSGSVETQYF
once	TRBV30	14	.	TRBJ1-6	TGTGCCTGGAGTGGAGGGACGGAGGGTTCACCCCTCCACTTT	CAWSGGTEGSPLHF
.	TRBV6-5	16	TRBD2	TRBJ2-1	TGTGCCAGCAGTTCAACGGGACTAGCGGGAAGGGGTGAGCAGTTCTTC	CASSSTGLAGRGEQFF
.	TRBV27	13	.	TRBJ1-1	TGTGCCAGCAGTTTACCAGGTCACACTGAAGCTTTCTTT	CASSLPGHTEAFF
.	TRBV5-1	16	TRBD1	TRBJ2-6	TGCGCCAGCAGCTTACAGGGGGGCTCTGGGGCCAACGTCCTGACTTTC	CASSLQGGSGANVLTF
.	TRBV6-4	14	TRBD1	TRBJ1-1	TGTGCCAGCAGCCGGACAGGGGGTTCGGCTGAAGCTTTCTTT	CASSRTGGSAEAFF
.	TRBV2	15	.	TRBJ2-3	TGTGCCAGCAGTGAGAGCGGGACATACACAGATACGCAGTATTTT	CASSESGTYTDTQYF
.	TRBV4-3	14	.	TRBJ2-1	TGCGCCAGCAGCCAAGATTATCGGGAGAATGAGCAGTTCTTC	CASSQDYRENEQFF
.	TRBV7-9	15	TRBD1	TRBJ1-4	TGTGCCAGCAGCTTAGCTGGACAGGGGGCCGAAAAACTGTTTTTT	CASSLAGQGAEKLFF
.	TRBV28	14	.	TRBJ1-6	TGTGCCAGCAGTTTAAGGGGAAATAGTTCACCCCTCCACTTT	CASSLRGNSSPLHF
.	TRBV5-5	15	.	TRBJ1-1	TGTGCCAGCAGCTACTTACAGGGCCGGAGAGGTGAAGCTTTCTTT	CASSYLQGRRGEAFF
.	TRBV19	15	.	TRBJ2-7	TGTGCCAGTAGTAACTTGGGGGGCACGTCCTACGAGCAGTACTTC	CASSNLGGTSYEQYF
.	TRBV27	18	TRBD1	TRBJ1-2	TGTGCCAGCAGTTTATCGTTGGGAATACAGGGGTCAGTCTATGGCTACACCTTC	CASSLSLGIQGSVYGYTF
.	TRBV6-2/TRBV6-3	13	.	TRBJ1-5	TGTGCCAGCAGTAACTACAGGGATCAGCCCCAGCATTTT	CASSNYRDQPQHF